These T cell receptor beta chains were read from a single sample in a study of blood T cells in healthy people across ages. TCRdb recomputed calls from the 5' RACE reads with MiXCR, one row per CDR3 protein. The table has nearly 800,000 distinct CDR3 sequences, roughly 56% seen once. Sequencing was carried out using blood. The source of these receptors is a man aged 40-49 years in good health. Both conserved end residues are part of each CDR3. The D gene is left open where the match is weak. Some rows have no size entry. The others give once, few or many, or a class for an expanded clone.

CDR3 DNA: TGTGCCACCAGCAGAGATTTCACAGGGGCCGGTGAAGCTTTCTTT; CDR3 protein: CATSRDFTGAGEAFF; J gene: TRBJ1-1; V gene: TRBV15; clone size: .; D gene: TRBD1
CDR3 DNA: TGTGCCAGCAGCTTATCGGGGGGAGATAATGGCTACACCTTC; CDR3 protein: CASSLSGGDNGYTF; J gene: TRBJ1-2; V gene: TRBV7-3; clone size: .; D gene: .
CDR3 DNA: TGTGCCACCAGCGGCCGGGACTATCAGCCCCAGCATTTT; CDR3 protein: CATSGRDYQPQHF; J gene: TRBJ1-5; V gene: TRBV15; clone size: .; D gene: .
CDR3 DNA: TGTGCCAGCAGCTTAGGACACACAAACACTGAAGCTTTCTTT; CDR3 protein: CASSLGHTNTEAFF; J gene: TRBJ1-1; V gene: TRBV7-9; clone size: .; D gene: .
CDR3 DNA: TGTGCCAGCAGTCGAGGGGGGTTTGAGACCCAGTACTTC; CDR3 protein: CASSRGGFETQYF; J gene: TRBJ2-5; V gene: TRBV3-1; clone size: .; D gene: .
CDR3 DNA: TGTGCCAGCAGCTCTGGACTAGCGGGGCAAGAGACCCAGTACTTC; CDR3 protein: CASSSGLAGQETQYF; J gene: TRBJ2-5; V gene: TRBV7-9; clone size: many; D gene: TRBD2
CDR3 DNA: TGCGCCAGCAGCGGGGAAGCCGAAAGACGGCACGAGCAGTACTTC; CDR3 protein: CASSGEAERRHEQYF; J gene: TRBJ2-7; V gene: TRBV4-1; clone size: .; D gene: .
CDR3 DNA: TGCAGTGCTAGCGACGGCACACCGAGGGGGCAGTACTTC; CDR3 protein: CSASDGTPRGQYF; J gene: TRBJ2-5; V gene: TRBV20-1; clone size: few; D gene: .
CDR3 DNA: TGTGCCAGCAGTGAAGTGGGGTCTGGGCTGGGCTATGGCTACACCTTC; CDR3 protein: CASSEVGSGLGYGYTF; J gene: TRBJ1-2; V gene: TRBV6-1; clone size: few; D gene: .
CDR3 DNA: TGTGCCAGCACCGTGACAGGGATTGACAACGGCTACACCTTC; CDR3 protein: CASTVTGIDNGYTF; J gene: TRBJ1-2; V gene: TRBV2; clone size: .; D gene: TRBD1
CDR3 DNA: TGTGTCAGCAGCGTAGATCCTTCTATGGGGCTAGTTAACGAGCAGTACTTC; CDR3 protein: CVSSVDPSMGLVNEQYF; J gene: TRBJ2-7; V gene: TRBV9; clone size: .; D gene: .
CDR3 DNA: TGTGCCAGCAGCCCCAGTACGATCGGAACATGGGGGGGAGATACGCAGTATTTT; CDR3 protein: CASSPSTIGTWGGDTQYF; J gene: TRBJ2-3; V gene: TRBV7-6; clone size: .; D gene: TRBD2
CDR3 DNA: TGCGCCAGCAGGACGGAGGTTACGCAGTATTTT; CDR3 protein: CASRTEVTQYF; J gene: TRBJ2-3; V gene: TRBV10-2; clone size: .; D gene: .
CDR3 DNA: TGCGCCAGCAGCGGCATACTAGCGGCGGATAGCACAGATACGCAGTATTTT; CDR3 protein: CASSGILAADSTDTQYF; J gene: TRBJ2-3; V gene: TRBV5-1; clone size: few; D gene: TRBD2
CDR3 DNA: TGTGCCATCAGTGTTGGACTGACCAACTACGAGCAGTACTTC; CDR3 protein: CAISVGLTNYEQYF; J gene: TRBJ2-7; V gene: TRBV10-3; clone size: .; D gene: .
CDR3 DNA: TGTGCCAGCAGCCCACTAGCGGGGGGACTTGTGGAGACCCAGTACTTC; CDR3 protein: CASSPLAGGLVETQYF; J gene: TRBJ2-5; V gene: TRBV6-4; clone size: .; D gene: TRBD2
CDR3 DNA: TGTGCCAGCAGCGTCCGGGACAGCTCCCTCTATGGCTACACCTTC; CDR3 protein: CASSVRDSSLYGYTF; J gene: TRBJ1-2; V gene: TRBV9; clone size: few; D gene: TRBD1
CDR3 DNA: TGCAGTGCTAGGGAGGGGCAGCAGAACACTGAAGCTTTCTTT; CDR3 protein: CSAREGQQNTEAFF; J gene: TRBJ1-1; V gene: TRBV20-1; clone size: many; D gene: .
CDR3 DNA: TGTGCCAGCAGTACGTACCAAGAGACCCAGTACTTC; CDR3 protein: CASSTYQETQYF; J gene: TRBJ2-5; V gene: TRBV6-2/TRBV6-3; clone size: few; D gene: .
CDR3 DNA: TGTGCCAGCAGTGATCCGGCAGCTACTAACTATGGCTACACCTTC; CDR3 protein: CASSDPAATNYGYTF; J gene: TRBJ1-2; V gene: TRBV2; clone size: .; D gene: .
CDR3 DNA: TGCGCCAGCAGCTTGGTTTCCGGTTGGAGCACTGAAGCTTTCTTT; CDR3 protein: CASSLVSGWSTEAFF; J gene: TRBJ1-1; V gene: TRBV5-1; clone size: once; D gene: .
CDR3 DNA: TGTGCCAGCAGCGTGGGACTAGCGGGGGCTTCCTCAGAGACCCAGTACTTC; CDR3 protein: CASSVGLAGASSETQYF; J gene: TRBJ2-5; V gene: TRBV9; clone size: few; D gene: TRBD2
CDR3 DNA: TGTGCCAGCTCACCTGGGACAGGGGTCCCAACTAGCAATCAGCCCCAGCATTTT; CDR3 protein: CASSPGTGVPTSNQPQHF; J gene: TRBJ1-5; V gene: TRBV18; clone size: once; D gene: TRBD1
CDR3 DNA: TGTGCCAGCGGAGCCGGACAGGGGGCTTACGAGCAGTACTTC; CDR3 protein: CASGAGQGAYEQYF; J gene: TRBJ2-7; V gene: TRBV13; clone size: .; D gene: TRBD1
CDR3 DNA: TGTGCCAGCAGTTTACATCCCATGGAGGGCACTGAAGCTTTCTTT; CDR3 protein: CASSLHPMEGTEAFF; J gene: TRBJ1-1; V gene: TRBV12-3/TRBV12-4; clone size: .; D gene: .
CDR3 DNA: TGTGCCAGCAGTTCGTTCCGGAGGCAGCACTACGAGCAGTACTTC; CDR3 protein: CASSSFRRQHYEQYF; J gene: TRBJ2-7; V gene: TRBV28; clone size: .; D gene: .
CDR3 DNA: TGTGCCAGCCGCCAAGATCCGATAGCGGGGGGGCTCAACACCGGGGAGCTGTTTTTT; CDR3 protein: CASRQDPIAGGLNTGELFF; J gene: TRBJ2-2; V gene: TRBV4-2; clone size: .; D gene: TRBD2
CDR3 DNA: TGCAGCGTTGACTGGCAGGGGCAAGAGACCCAGTACTTC; CDR3 protein: CSVDWQGQETQYF; J gene: TRBJ2-5; V gene: TRBV29-1; clone size: few; D gene: .
CDR3 DNA: TGTGCCAGCAGTCTCTGGACTAGGGGGCAGTACTTC; CDR3 protein: CASSLWTRGQYF; J gene: TRBJ2-5; V gene: TRBV28; clone size: few; D gene: .
CDR3 DNA: TGTGCCAGCAGCTACGGTAGGAGGCTGGAGACCCAGTACTTC; CDR3 protein: CASSYGRRLETQYF; J gene: TRBJ2-5; V gene: TRBV7-2; clone size: .; D gene: .
CDR3 DNA: TGCAGCGTTCGATTCCTACAGGGCTATGAGACCCAGTACTTC; CDR3 protein: CSVRFLQGYETQYF; J gene: TRBJ2-5; V gene: TRBV29-1; clone size: few; D gene: .
CDR3 DNA: TGTGCCAGCAGGGACCGGGGACCGTTAAAGCCACTTAATGAGCAGTTCTTC; CDR3 protein: CASRDRGPLKPLNEQFF; J gene: TRBJ2-1; V gene: TRBV12-3/TRBV12-4; clone size: .; D gene: .
CDR3 DNA: TGTGCCAGCGCGACGGGACTAGCGGCGATACCCGGGGGCACAGATACGCAGTATTTT; CDR3 protein: CASATGLAAIPGGTDTQYF; J gene: TRBJ2-3; V gene: TRBV4-2; clone size: few; D gene: TRBD2